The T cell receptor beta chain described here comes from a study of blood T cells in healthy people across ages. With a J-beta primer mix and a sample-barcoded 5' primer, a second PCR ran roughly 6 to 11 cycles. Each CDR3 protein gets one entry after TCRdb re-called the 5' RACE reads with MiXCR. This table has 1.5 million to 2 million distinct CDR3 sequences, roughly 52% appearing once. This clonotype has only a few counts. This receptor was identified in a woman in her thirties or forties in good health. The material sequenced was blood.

The CDR3 spells CSHGGGTDTQYF. DNA of the CDR3: TGCAGCCATGGGGGAGGCACAGATACGCAGTATTTT. The rearrangement joins TRBV29-1 to TRBJ2-3; D possibly uses TRBD1 or TRBD2 (5 bases each). The V gene's germline CDR1 is SQVTM and CDR2 ANQGSEA. V was pared by 8 bases and J by 1 base, with 10 bases between. There are 12 residues in the CDR3.